Reported below is one TCR beta chain. Its specificity is unknown. TCR beta libraries were built with iRepertoire HTBI primers and Arm-PCR of CDR3 regions. TCRdb recomputed calls from the multiplex PCR reads with MiXCR, one row per CDR3 protein. The data contain 400,000 to 650,000 distinct CDR3 sequences, approximately 16% of them singletons. Time point in this sample: newly diagnosed GD, antithyroid drugs for less than 3 months. PBMCs provided the RNA from which the TCR library was made. The sample comes from a study of regulatory T cells in long-lasting Graves disease. Trimming removed 1 base from V and 3 bases from J; junction bases left unmatched: 14. The CDR3 extends over 17 amino acids. The germline V gene has CDR1 DFQATT and CDR2 SNEGSKA (reference sequence). General observations from the study: Persistent disease samples used TRBV28, TRBJ1-2 and TRBJ2-5 preferentially.

These data are also associated with another study on T cells in Graves' hyperthyroidism and ophthalmopathy. This second report adds: Most expanded thyroid clonotypes above 0.001 also appeared in blood.

This clonotype was obtained from a woman aged 40-60 years with Graves disease. This chain connects TRBV20-1 to TRBJ1-1; 7 positions agree with TRBD1. Material: peripheral blood mononuclear cells (PBMCs), obtained at new diagnosis, from a patient treated with antithyroid drugs. CDR3 protein: CSARVGEGAVWDTEAFF. The CDR3 DNA follows: TGCAGTGCTAGAGTCGGGGAGGGGGCTGTCTGGGACACTGAAGCTTTCTTT.